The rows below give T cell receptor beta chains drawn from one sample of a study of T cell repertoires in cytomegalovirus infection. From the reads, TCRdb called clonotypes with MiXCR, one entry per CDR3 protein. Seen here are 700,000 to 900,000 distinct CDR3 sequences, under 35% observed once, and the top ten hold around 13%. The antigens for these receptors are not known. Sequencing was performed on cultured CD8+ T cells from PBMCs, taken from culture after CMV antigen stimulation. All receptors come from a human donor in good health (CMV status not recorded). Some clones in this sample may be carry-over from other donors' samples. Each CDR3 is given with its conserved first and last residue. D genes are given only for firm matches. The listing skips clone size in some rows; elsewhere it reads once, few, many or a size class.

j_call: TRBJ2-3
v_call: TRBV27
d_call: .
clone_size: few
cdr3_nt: TGTGCCAGCAGTTATGGGGCCGGAACAGATACGCAGTATTTT
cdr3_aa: CASSYGAGTDTQYF

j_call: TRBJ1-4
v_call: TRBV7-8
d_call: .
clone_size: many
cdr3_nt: TGTGCCAGCAGCTATCCGTCGGGGGCGCCTTCACCCGGAAAACTGTTTTTT
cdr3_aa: CASSYPSGAPSPGKLFF

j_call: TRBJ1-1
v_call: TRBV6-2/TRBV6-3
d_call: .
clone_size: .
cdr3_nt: TGTGCCAGCACCATCCTAGGGTCCACTGAAGCTTTCTTT
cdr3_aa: CASTILGSTEAFF

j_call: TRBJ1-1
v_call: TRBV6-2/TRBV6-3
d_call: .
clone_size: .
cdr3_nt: TGTGCCAGCAGCGGGGGGTATGAAGCTTTCTTT
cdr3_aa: CASSGGYEAFF

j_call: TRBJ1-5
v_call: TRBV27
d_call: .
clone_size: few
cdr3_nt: TGTGCCAGCAGCCCTAACAGGGTTAGCAATCAGCCCCAGCATTTT
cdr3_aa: CASSPNRVSNQPQHF

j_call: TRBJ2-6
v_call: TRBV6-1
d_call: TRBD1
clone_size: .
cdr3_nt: TGTGCCAGCAGAATCCGGGACAGTTTCGACTCTGGGGCCAACGTCCTGACTTTC
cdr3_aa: CASRIRDSFDSGANVLTF

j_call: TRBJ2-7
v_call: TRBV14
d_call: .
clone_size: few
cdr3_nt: TGTGCCAGCAGCCAAGTCCAGGGGATGGGGTACGAGCAGTACTTC
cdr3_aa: CASSQVQGMGYEQYF

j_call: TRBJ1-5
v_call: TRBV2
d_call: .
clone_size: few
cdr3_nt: TGTGCCAGCAGTGAAGTCGGAGGGGCCGATCAGCCCCAGCATTTT
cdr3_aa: CASSEVGGADQPQHF

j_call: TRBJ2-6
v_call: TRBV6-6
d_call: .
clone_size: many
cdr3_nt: TGTGCCAGCAGCCCTGGGAGTTCTGGGGCCAACGTCCTGACTTTC
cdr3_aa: CASSPGSSGANVLTF

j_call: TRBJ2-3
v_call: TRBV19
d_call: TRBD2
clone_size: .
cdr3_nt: TGTGCCAGTAGACCCACTAGCGGAAGCACAGATACGCAGTATTTT
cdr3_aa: CASRPTSGSTDTQYF

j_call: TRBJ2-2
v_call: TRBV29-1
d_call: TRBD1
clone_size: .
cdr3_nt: TGCAGCGCCTTAACAGGGGCCGGGGAGCTGTTTTTT
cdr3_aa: CSALTGAGELFF

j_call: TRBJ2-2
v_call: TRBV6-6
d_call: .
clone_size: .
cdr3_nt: TGTGCCAGCAGTCTGGGCCCCGAGCTGTTTTTT
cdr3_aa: CASSLGPELFF

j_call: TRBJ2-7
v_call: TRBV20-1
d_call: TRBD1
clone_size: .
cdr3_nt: TGCAGTGCTAGGACAGGGTTTTACGAGCAGTACTTC
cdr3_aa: CSARTGFYEQYF

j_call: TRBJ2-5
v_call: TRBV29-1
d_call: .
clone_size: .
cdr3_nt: TGCAGCGTGGCAAAAGAGACCCAGTACTTC
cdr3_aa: CSVAKETQYF

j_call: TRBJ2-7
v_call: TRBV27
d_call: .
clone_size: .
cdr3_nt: TGTGCCAGCAGTTTATCTGCAGGGCTCCACGAGCAGTACTTC
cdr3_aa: CASSLSAGLHEQYF

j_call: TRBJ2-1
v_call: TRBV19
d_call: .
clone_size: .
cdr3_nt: TGTGCCAGTAGTTCCCGCGAGGGAGGATACAATGAGCAGTTCTTC
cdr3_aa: CASSSREGGYNEQFF

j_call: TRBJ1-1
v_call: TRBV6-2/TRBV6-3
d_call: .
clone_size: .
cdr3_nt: TGTGCCAGCAGTTACTCAAGCTTACACACTGAAGCTTTCTTT
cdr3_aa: CASSYSSLHTEAFF

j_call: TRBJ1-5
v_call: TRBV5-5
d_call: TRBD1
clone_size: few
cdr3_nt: TGTGCCAGCAGCTCGACAGGGGAGATGGGCAATCAGCCCCAGCATTTT
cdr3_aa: CASSSTGEMGNQPQHF

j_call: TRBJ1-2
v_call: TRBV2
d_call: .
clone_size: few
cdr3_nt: TGTGCCAGCATGGGGCTACCGGACTATGGCTACACCTTC
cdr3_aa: CASMGLPDYGYTF

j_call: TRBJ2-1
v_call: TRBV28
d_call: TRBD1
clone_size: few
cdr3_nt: TGTGCCAGCAGTGACAGACAGGGCAATGAGCAGTTCTTC
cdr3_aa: CASSDRQGNEQFF

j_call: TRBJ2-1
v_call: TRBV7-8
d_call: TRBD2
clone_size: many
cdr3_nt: TGTGCCAGCAGCTTTGGCCCTAGCGGGGGCCCTATTTACAATGAGCAGTTCTTC
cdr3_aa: CASSFGPSGGPIYNEQFF

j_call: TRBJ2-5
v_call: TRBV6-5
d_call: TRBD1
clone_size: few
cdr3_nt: TGTGCCAGCAGTTACTCAAGGCCAGGGGGTATTGAGACCCAGTACTTC
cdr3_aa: CASSYSRPGGIETQYF

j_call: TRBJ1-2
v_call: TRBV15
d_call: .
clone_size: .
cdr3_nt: TGTGCCACCAGCAGAGGAATCGAGACGAGGGGCAAAGGCTACACCTTC
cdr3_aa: CATSRGIETRGKGYTF

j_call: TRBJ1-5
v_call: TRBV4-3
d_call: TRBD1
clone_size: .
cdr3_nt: TGCGCCAGCAGCCAAGCGCAGGGGGCGAATCAGCCCCAGCATTTT
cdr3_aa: CASSQAQGANQPQHF

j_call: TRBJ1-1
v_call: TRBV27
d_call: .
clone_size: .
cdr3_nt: TGTGCCAGCGGCTACGCTACAGGCTTGTTCACTGAAGCTTTCTTT
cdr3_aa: CASGYATGLFTEAFF

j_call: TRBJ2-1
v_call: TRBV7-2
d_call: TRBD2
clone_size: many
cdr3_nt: TGTGCCAGCAGCTTAGTGCCTAGCGGGGGGGATACCAATGAGCAGTTCTTC
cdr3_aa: CASSLVPSGGDTNEQFF

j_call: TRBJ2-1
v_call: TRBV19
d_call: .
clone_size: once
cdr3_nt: TGTGCCAGTAGTCCCTGGGACGACTCCTACAATGAGCAGTTCTTC
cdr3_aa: CASSPWDDSYNEQFF

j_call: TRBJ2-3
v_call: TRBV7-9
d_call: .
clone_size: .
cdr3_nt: TGTGCCAGCAGCTTAGTCTCGGGCGGGATTAGCACAGATACGCAGTATTTT
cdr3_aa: CASSLVSGGISTDTQYF

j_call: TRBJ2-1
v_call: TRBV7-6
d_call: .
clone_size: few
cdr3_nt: TGTGCCAGCAGCTTAGCTGGGGGTGCACCGGTTGAGCAGTTCTTC
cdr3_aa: CASSLAGGAPVEQFF

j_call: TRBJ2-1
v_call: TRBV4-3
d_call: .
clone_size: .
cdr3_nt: TGCGCCAGCAGCCAAGACCGAAGGGGAAACAATGAGCAGTTCTTC
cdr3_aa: CASSQDRRGNNEQFF

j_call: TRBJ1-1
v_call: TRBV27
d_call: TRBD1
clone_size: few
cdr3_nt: TGTGCCAGCAGACTTACCGGGACAGACGCCTTCGGTTTCTTT
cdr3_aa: CASRLTGTDAFGFF

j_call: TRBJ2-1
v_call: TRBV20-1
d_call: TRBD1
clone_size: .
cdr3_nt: TGCAGTGCTCCAGGGGGCGGGGAATACAATGAGCAGTTCTTC
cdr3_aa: CSAPGGGEYNEQFF

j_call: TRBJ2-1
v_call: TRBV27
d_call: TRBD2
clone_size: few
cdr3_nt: TGTGCCAGCAGTTTTACAGCGGGGGGGCCCCATGAGCAGTTCTTC
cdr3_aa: CASSFTAGGPHEQFF

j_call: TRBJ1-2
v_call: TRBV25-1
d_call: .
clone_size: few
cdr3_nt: TGTGCCAGCAGTCCAGGACAGCTGAGTGGCTACACCTTC
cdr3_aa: CASSPGQLSGYTF

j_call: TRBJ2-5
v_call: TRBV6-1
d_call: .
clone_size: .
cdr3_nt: TGTGCAACTCAGACAGGAAAATACCAAGAGACCCAGTACTTC
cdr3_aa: CATQTGKYQETQYF

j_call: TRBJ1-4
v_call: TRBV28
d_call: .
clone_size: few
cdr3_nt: TGTGCCAGCAGTTCAGGGGTCTACGGTGGTGAAAAACTGTTTTTT
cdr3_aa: CASSSGVYGGEKLFF

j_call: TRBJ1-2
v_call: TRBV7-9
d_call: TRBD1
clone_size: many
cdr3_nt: TGTGCCAGCAGCTCTACCGGGACAGGCTTTAACTATGGCTACACCTTC
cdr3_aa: CASSSTGTGFNYGYTF

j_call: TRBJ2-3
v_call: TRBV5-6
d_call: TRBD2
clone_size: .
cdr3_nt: TGTGCCAGCAGCTTCCTAGCGGGGGGGCCTCAGGCAGATACGCAGTATTTT
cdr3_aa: CASSFLAGGPQADTQYF

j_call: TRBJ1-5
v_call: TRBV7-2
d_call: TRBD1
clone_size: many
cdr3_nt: TGTGCCAGCAGCACACAGGGGGGCAATCAGCCCCAGCATTTT
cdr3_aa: CASSTQGGNQPQHF

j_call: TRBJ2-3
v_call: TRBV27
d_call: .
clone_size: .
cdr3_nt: TGTGCCAGCAGGGAATTGGGGGCCTTATACACAGATACGCAGTATTTT
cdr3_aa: CASRELGALYTDTQYF

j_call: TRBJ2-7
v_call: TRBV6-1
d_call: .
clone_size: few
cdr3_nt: TGTGCCAGCGGGTGGAGGGGTTCGGCCTACTACGAGCAGTACTTC
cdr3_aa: CASGWRGSAYYEQYF

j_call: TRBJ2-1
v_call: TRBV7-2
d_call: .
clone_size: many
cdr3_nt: TGTGCCAGCAGCTTTTTGCACAGTACATACAATGAGCAGTTCTTC
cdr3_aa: CASSFLHSTYNEQFF

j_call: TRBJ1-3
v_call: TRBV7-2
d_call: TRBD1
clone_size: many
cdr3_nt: TGTGCCAGCAGCTCACAGGGGCGTGAGTCCTCTGGAAACACCATATATTTT
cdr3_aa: CASSSQGRESSGNTIYF

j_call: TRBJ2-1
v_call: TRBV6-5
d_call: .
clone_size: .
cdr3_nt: TGTGCCAGCAGTGACAGGCGCCAGAACAATGAGCAGTTCTTC
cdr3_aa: CASSDRRQNNEQFF

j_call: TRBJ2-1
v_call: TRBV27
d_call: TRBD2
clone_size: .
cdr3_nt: TGTGCCAGCAGTCCCCGACTAGCCGAGCAGTTCTTC
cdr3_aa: CASSPRLAEQFF